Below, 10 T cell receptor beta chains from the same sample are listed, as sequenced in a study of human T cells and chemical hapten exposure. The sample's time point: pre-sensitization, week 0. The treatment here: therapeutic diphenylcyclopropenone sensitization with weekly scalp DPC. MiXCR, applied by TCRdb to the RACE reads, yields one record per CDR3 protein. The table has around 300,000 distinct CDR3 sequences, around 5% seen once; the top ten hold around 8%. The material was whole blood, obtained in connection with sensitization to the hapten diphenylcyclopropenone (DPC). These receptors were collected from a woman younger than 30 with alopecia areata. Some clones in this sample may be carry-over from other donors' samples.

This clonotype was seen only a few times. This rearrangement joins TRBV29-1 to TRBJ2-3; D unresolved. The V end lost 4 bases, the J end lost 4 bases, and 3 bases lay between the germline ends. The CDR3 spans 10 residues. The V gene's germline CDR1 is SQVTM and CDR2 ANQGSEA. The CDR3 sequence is CSVVSDTQYF. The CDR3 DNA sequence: TGCAGCGTTGTATCAGATACGCAGTATTTT.

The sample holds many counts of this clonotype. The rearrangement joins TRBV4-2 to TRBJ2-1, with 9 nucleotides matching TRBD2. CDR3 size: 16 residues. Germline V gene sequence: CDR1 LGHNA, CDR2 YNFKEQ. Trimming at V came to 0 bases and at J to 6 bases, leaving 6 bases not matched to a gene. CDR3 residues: CASSQEGAGGVNEQFF. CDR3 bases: TGTGCCAGCAGCCAAGAGGGAGCGGGGGGCGTCAATGAGCAGTTCTTC.

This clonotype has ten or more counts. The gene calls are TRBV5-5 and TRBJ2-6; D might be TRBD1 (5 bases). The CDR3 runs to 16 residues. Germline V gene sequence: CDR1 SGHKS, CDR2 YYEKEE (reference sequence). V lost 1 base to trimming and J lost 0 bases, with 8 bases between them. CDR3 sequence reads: CASSLRQHSGANVLTF. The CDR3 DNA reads TGTGCCAGCAGCTTGAGACAGCACTCTGGGGCCAACGTCCTGACTTTC.

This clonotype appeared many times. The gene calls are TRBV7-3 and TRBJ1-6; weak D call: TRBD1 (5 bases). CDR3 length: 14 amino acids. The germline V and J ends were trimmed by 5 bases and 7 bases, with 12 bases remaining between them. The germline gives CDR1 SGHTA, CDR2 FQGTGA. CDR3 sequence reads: CASSPRGRNSPLHF. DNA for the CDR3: TGTGCCAGCAGCCCTAGGGGTCGGAATTCACCCCTCCACTTT.

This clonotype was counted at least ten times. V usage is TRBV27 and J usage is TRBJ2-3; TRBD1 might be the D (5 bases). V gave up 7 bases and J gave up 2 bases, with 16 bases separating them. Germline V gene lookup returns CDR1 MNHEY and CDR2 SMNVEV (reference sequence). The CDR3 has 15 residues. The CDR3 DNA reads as TGTGCCAGCATCACGCGCTGGGGCGCCACAGATACGCAGTATTTT. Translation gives CASITRWGATDTQYF.

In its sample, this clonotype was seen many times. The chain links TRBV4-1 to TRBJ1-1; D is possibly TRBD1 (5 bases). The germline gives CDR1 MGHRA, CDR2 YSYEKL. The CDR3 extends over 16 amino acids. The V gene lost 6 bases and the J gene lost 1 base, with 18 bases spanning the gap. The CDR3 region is CASRSAGWDPNTEAFF. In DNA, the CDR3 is TGCGCCAGCAGAAGCGCTGGTTGGGACCCGAACACTGAAGCTTTCTTT.

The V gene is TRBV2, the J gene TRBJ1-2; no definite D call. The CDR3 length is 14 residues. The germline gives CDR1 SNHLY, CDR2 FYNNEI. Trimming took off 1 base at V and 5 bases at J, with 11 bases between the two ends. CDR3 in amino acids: CASSEVPGAYGYTF. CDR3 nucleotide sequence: TGTGCCAGCAGTGAAGTACCAGGAGCATATGGCTACACCTTC. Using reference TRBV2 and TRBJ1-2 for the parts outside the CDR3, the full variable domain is EPEVTQTPSHQVTQMGQEVILRCVPISNHLYFYWYRQILGQKVEFLVSFYNNEISEKSEIFDDQFSVERPDGSNFTLKIRSTKLEDSAMYFCASSEVPGAYGYTFGSGTRLTVV.

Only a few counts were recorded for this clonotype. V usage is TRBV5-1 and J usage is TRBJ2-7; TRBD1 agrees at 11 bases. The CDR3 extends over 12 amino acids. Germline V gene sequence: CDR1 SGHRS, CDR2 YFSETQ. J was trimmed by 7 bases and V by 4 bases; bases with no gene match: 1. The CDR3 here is CASSGTGGEQYF. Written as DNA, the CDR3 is TGCGCCAGCAGCGGGACAGGGGGTGAGCAGTACTTC. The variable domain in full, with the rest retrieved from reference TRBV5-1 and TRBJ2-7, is KAGVTQTPRYLIKTRGQQVTLSCSPISGHRSVSWYQQTPGQGLQFLFEYFSETQRNKGNFPGRFSGRQFSNSRSEMNVSTLELGDSALYLCASSGTGGEQYFGPGTRLTVT.

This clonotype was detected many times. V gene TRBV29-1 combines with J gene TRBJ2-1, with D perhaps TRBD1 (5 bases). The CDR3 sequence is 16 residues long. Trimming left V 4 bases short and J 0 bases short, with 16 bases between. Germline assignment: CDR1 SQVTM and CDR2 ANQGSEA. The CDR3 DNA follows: TGCAGCGTTGCTACCCAACAGGCCAGCTCCTACAATGAGCAGTTCTTC. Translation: CSVATQQASSYNEQFF.

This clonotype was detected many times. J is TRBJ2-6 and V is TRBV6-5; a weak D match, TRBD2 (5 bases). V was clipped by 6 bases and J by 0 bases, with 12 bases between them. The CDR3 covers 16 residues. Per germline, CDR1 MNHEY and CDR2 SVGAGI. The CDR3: CASSRGLLSGANVLTF. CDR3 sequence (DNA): TGTGCCAGCAGCCGAGGACTTCTCTCTGGGGCCAACGTCCTGACTTTC.